This T cell receptor beta chain was identified during a study of cytomegalovirus exposure and HLA in healthy donors. Germline CDR1 and CDR2: SGHRS and YFSETQ. Trimming shortened V by 5 bases and J by 3 bases, and 17 bases separated the two germline ends. This CDR3 contains 15 residues. PCR involved 60 Vbeta and 13 Jbeta primers. TCRdb's copy holds only in-frame clones and misses some; the assay was immunoSEQ multiplex PCR. The table includes 150,000 to 200,000 clones, about 70% detected once. Only one count was recorded for this clone. The chain recombines TRBV5-1 with TRBJ1-1; D remains unclear. The sample consisted of PBMCs. This receptor was obtained from a woman aged 30 to 39 in good health and CMV-seronegative. The CDR3 sequence is CASSLEGSSYTEAFF. CDR3 DNA: TGCGCCAGCAGTCTGGAGGGCTCATCTTACACTGAAGCTTTCTTT.